One sample yielded the 17 T cell receptor beta chains listed below, sequenced in a study of T cell responses to AZD1222 COVID-19 vaccine. Clones were read by immunoSEQ multiplex PCR, and TCRdb kept only the in-frame ones, dropping some. The repertoire includes about 180,000 clones, around 93% of them detected once, and around 2% sits in the top ten. The starting material was peripheral blood, obtained on day 0 of AZD1222 vaccination. Receptors were obtained from an adult in good health.

J is TRBJ2-7 and V is TRBV5-6, with D possibly being TRBD1 (5 bases). Trimming took off 3 bases at V and 3 bases at J, with 13 bases between the two ends. In germline, CDR1 is SGHDT, CDR2 YYEEEE. This CDR3 has 14 amino acids. CDR3 sequence: CASSSTDSFYEQYF. The CDR3 DNA follows: TGTGCCAGCAGCTCGACAGACTCTTTCTACGAGCAGTACTTC.

The chain has TRBV6-1 and TRBJ1-1; D may be TRBD1 (6 bases). CDR3 length: 15 residues. Germline-derived CDR1 and CDR2 are MNHNS and SASEGT. Between the trimmed V and J ends, which lost 3 bases and 0 bases, there was a span of 11 bases. CDR3 sequence (DNA): TGTGCCAGCAGTGAGTCAGGGGCCTTGAACACTGAAGCTTTCTTT. Amino acids: CASSESGALNTEAFF.

The V call is TRBV7-3, the J call TRBJ2-2; possibly TRBD1 for D (5 bases). The CDR3 consists of 15 residues. CDR1 is SGHTA and CDR2 is FQGTGA in the germline V gene. The V and J ends lost 2 bases and 1 base respectively, with 8 bases between them. CDR3 protein: CASSLFRGNTGELFF. The CDR3 DNA reads TGTGCCAGCAGCTTATTTAGGGGGAACACCGGGGAGCTGTTTTTT.

The rearrangement links TRBV19 to TRBJ1-1; D perhaps matches TRBD1 (5 bases). Trimming left V 5 bases short and J 5 bases short, with 15 bases between. The germline CDR1 and CDR2 sequences are LNHDA and SQIVND (reference sequence). This CDR3 is 14 amino acids long. The CDR3 is CASSPSTEGTEAFF. The CDR3 coding sequence is TGTGCCAGTAGTCCCTCGACAGAGGGGACTGAAGCTTTCTTT.

The chain uses TRBV19 and TRBJ1-4, with 9 nucleotides matching TRBD1. V lost 7 bases to trimming and J lost 6 bases; unmatched junction nucleotides: 3. Germline V gives CDR1 LNHDA, CDR2 SQIVND (reference sequence). The CDR3 length is 13 residues. The CDR3 here is CASTGQGHEKLFF. DNA for the CDR3: TGTGCCAGTACGGGACAGGGCCATGAAAAACTGTTTTTT.

This chain links TRBV29-1 with TRBJ2-7; 10 nucleotides agree with TRBD1. The CDR3 has 16 amino acids. Germline V lookup: CDR1 SQVTM, CDR2 ANQGSEA. The ends lost 5 bases at V and 3 bases at J; junction bases unmatched: 13. Written as DNA, the CDR3 is TGCAGCGTTTCCGGGCATAAGGGGACAGGGGACTACGAGCAGTACTTC. Translation gives CSVSGHKGTGDYEQYF.

This clone has only a few counts. The rearrangement links TRBV19 to TRBJ1-5; D gene ambiguous. The CDR3 contains 15 residues. V was clipped by 3 bases and J by 6 bases, with 15 bases between them. Germline CDR1 and CDR2: LNHDA and SQIVND (reference sequence). The CDR3 loop reads CASSIIGSRPQPQHF. The CDR3 bases are TGTGCCAGTAGTATCATAGGGAGTAGGCCTCAGCCCCAGCATTTT.

J is TRBJ2-7 and V is TRBV5-1; D might be TRBD1 or TRBD2, each matching 5 bases. The V and J ends lost 2 bases and 4 bases respectively, with 16 bases between them. This CDR3 is built from 15 residues. The germline V gene has CDR1 SGHRS and CDR2 YFSETQ. CDR3 nucleotide sequence: TGCGCCAGCAGCTTCGAAACTACGGGGCAGTACGAGCAGTACTTC. This codes for CASSFETTGQYEQYF.

This chain uses TRBV6-5 with TRBJ2-7; D gene unclear. CDR3 length: 12 residues. Per germline, CDR1 MNHEY and CDR2 SVGAGI. V shed 7 bases and J shed 2 bases, with 9 bases lying between them. This CDR3 is CASIGSTYEQYF. CDR3 bases: TGTGCCAGCATCGGCAGCACCTACGAGCAGTACTTC.

The CDR3 DNA sequence: TGTGCCAGCAGCGTACAGGGTCCCCAAGAGACCCAGTACTTC. Translated: CASSVQGPQETQYF. The chain recombines TRBV7-9 with TRBJ2-5, with D possibly being TRBD1 (6 bases). This CDR3 has 14 amino acids. Germline V gene sequence: CDR1 SEHNR, CDR2 FQNEAQ (reference sequence). The ends were cut back, 5 bases at V and 1 base at J, with 11 bases in the middle. The whole variable domain, filled in from reference TRBV7-9 and TRBJ2-5, reads DTGVSQNPRHKITKRGQNVTFRCDPISEHNRLYWYRQTLGQGPEFLTYFQNEAQLEKSRLLSDRFSAERPKGSFSTLEIQRTEQGDSAMYLCASSVQGPQETQYFGPGTRLLVL.

This sequence joins TRBV18 and TRBJ2-6, with 9 bases identical to TRBD1. Germline assignment: CDR1 KGHSH and CDR2 LQKENI. The V gene end was trimmed by 3 bases and the J gene end by 2 bases; junction bases not matched to a gene: 11. This CDR3 contains 19 residues. The CDR3 DNA reads TGTGCCAGCTCACCGGGACTCGGACAGGGGACTGCTGGGGCCAACGTCCTGACTTTC. Protein product: CASSPGLGQGTAGANVLTF.

V gene TRBV10-1 combines with J gene TRBJ1-5; no definite D call. This CDR3 has 12 amino acids. Germline CDR1 is WNHNN and CDR2 is SYGVQD (reference sequence). V was trimmed by 3 bases and J by 4 bases, leaving 4 bases between them. The CDR3 coding sequence is TGCGCCAGCAGTGACAGAAATCAGCCCCAGCATTTT. Its protein is CASSDRNQPQHF.

The chain is built from TRBV5-5 and TRBJ1-4; no reliable D call. V gave up 4 bases and J gave up 1 base, with 11 bases separating them. Germline V gene lookup returns CDR1 SGHKS and CDR2 YYEKEE (reference sequence). The CDR3 extends over 15 amino acids. The CDR3 nucleotides read TGTGCCAGCAGCCGTATACAGATAACTAATGAAAAACTGTTTTTT. It is translated as CASSRIQITNEKLFF.

This chain uses TRBV3-1 (or the pseudogene TRBV3-2) with TRBJ1-6; D not certain. V shed 0 bases and J shed 16 bases, with 22 bases lying between them. This CDR3 has 16 residues. Looked up from germline, CDR1 is LGHDT and CDR2 is YNNKEL (reference sequence). CDR3 in DNA: TGTGCCAGCAGCCAAGACCCCGGCAGGACCCAGTCCCGTCTCCACTTT. The encoded protein is CASSQDPGRTQSRLHF.

V usage is TRBV28 and J usage is TRBJ1-2, with D possibly TRBD1 on 5 matching bases. The CDR3 contains 12 residues. V dropped 5 bases and J dropped 6 bases, with 10 bases sitting between them. Germline V gene lookup returns CDR1 MDHEN and CDR2 SYDVKM. The CDR3 sequence: CASSRDVNGYTF. In DNA, the CDR3 is TGTGCCAGCAGTCGGGACGTCAATGGCTACACCTTC.

This chain connects TRBV14 to TRBJ2-7; D gene ambiguous. Trimming left V 1 base short and J 5 bases short, with 12 bases between. The CDR3 extends over 14 amino acids. Germline V lookup: CDR1 SGHDN, CDR2 FVKESK. Here the CDR3 DNA reads TGTGCCAGCAGCCAAGTCCCCGGCCCCCACGAGCAGTACTTC. Amino acid sequence: CASSQVPGPHEQYF. Full variable domain (remainder filled in from reference TRBV14 and TRBJ2-7): EAGVTQFPSHSVIEKGQTVTLRCDPISGHDNLYWYRRVMGKEIKFLLHFVKESKQDESGMPNNRFLAERTGGTYSTLKVQPAELEDSGVYFCASSQVPGPHEQYFGPGTRLTVT.

V is TRBV3-1 (or the pseudogene TRBV3-2) and J is TRBJ1-5; TRBD1 might be the D (5 bases). The CDR3 contains 20 residues. Trimming took 1 base from V and 6 from J, leaving 28 bases between them. The germline V gene has CDR1 LGHDT and CDR2 YNNKEL (reference sequence). The DNA for the CDR3 is TGTGCCAGCAGCCAAGCCACATTTAGGACAATCTGGCGGGGGGGTCAGCCCCAGCATTTT. Protein: CASSQATFRTIWRGGQPQHF.